The present T cell receptor beta chain was sequenced within a study of blood T cell repertoires in COVID-19. In the original processing: For nucleated cells, counts were estimated from reference gene primer amplification. Profiled with immunoSEQ multiplex PCR; TCRdb holds only in-frame clones, not every one. V and J calls and clone size follow that table, whereas D and trimming were derived from the DNA. The data contain over 450,000 clones, about 88% of them seen just once; the ten biggest clones take up roughly 0.92%. The CDR3 loop spans 15 amino acids. CDR1 is MNHEY and CDR2 is SMNVEV in the germline V gene (reference sequence). Trimming stripped 8 bases from V and 2 bases from J, with 16 bases between.

This sequence was found in a man between 18 and 35 years old with COVID-19, enrolled during active disease. The chain joins TRBV27 to TRBJ1-5, with TRBD1 as a possible D gene (6 bases). The sample was peripheral blood. CDR3 amino acids: CASSLGGGGNQPQHF. CDR3 DNA: TGTGCCAGCTCCTTAGGGGGGGGAGGCAATCAGCCCCAGCATTTT.